The next 27 T cell receptor beta chains were all read from a single sample in a study of CD4+ T cells in melanoma (dated by TCRdb to 2022 to 2024). Receptor amplification or capture employed the immunoSEQ multiplex PCR assay. Here the immuneACCESS table is served through TCRdb, limited to in-frame sequences with V and J called. Missing clones are a known gap in these copies; in checked studies unresolved V genes cover under half, and the rest lacks a known reason. Counted in this sample were tens of thousands of clones; around 80% of them appeared once. The ten largest clones represent approximately 9.8% of the sample. Receptors were obtained from a human donor with melanoma.

The chain has TRBV5-1 and TRBJ2-2, with unresolved D. Germline CDR1 SGHRS, CDR2 YFSETQ. The CDR3 consists of 13 residues. V lost 4 bases and J 2 bases, leaving 6 bases between the germline ends. In DNA, the CDR3 is TGCGCCAGCAGCATCTCTAACACCGGGGAGCTGTTTTTT. Its protein is CASSISNTGELFF.

The chain joins TRBV14 to TRBJ1-2, with D unresolved. Trimming took off 5 bases at V and 4 bases at J, with 11 bases between the two ends. This CDR3 spans 13 amino acids. CDR1 and CDR2 (germline): SGHDN, FVKESK. This CDR3 reads CASSEGRSYGYTF. DNA for the CDR3: TGTGCCAGCAGCGAAGGGAGGAGCTATGGCTACACCTTC.

CDR3 DNA: TGTGCCGCCACGGCGTTTGACAGGGCCCACTATGGCTACACCTTC. This gives the protein CAATAFDRAHYGYTF. This chain joins TRBV7-9 and TRBJ1-2; TRBD1 agrees at 7 bases. Germline V gives CDR1 SEHNR, CDR2 FQNEAQ (reference sequence). The ends lost 11 bases at V and 3 bases at J; junction bases unmatched: 15. The length of the CDR3 is 15 residues.

The chain uses TRBV7-2 and TRBJ1-4, with 8 bases lining up with TRBD1. This CDR3 is 16 amino acids long. Unmatched junction bases numbered 9, after V lost 0 bases and J lost 9 bases. Germline CDR1 SGHTA, CDR2 FQGNSA. The CDR3 loop reads CASSLAQGARWKKLFF. In nucleotides, the CDR3 is TGTGCCAGCAGCTTAGCGCAGGGGGCGAGATGGAAAAAACTGTTTTTT.

The V and J genes are TRBV7-9 and TRBJ1-1; TRBD1 is a possible D gene (5 bases). Trimming removed 5 bases from V and 4 bases from J, with 14 bases in between. Germline V CDR1 and CDR2: SEHNR, FQNEAQ (reference sequence). This CDR3 has 14 amino acids. In DNA form, the CDR3 reads TGTGCCAGCAGCCCGTGGAGGGGCCTCACTGAAGCTTTCTTT. Protein product: CASSPWRGLTEAFF.

The CDR3 is CASSQDGSTDTQYF. The CDR3 nucleotides are TGTGCCAGCAGCCAAGACGGGAGTACAGATACGCAGTATTTT. The chain carries TRBV4-2 and TRBJ2-3, with D possibly matching TRBD2 (6 bases). The CDR3 has 14 residues. Germline V gene data show CDR1 as LGHNA and CDR2 as YNFKEQ. V lost 0 bases and J lost 3, with 7 bases in between.

The CDR3 bases are TGTGCCAGCAGTCCGGGACAGGGTCTTGGGGCCAACGTCCTGACTTTC. Protein: CASSPGQGLGANVLTF. The gene calls are TRBV7-3 and TRBJ2-6, with TRBD1 matching 9 bases. Unmatched junction bases numbered 6, after V lost 6 bases and J lost 3 bases. The CDR3 is made up of 16 amino acids. Germline values: CDR1 SGHTA, CDR2 FQGTGA.

This chain joins TRBV29-1 and TRBJ2-1; D remains unclear. The CDR3 length is 11 residues. CDR1 is SQVTM and CDR2 is ANQGSEA in the germline V gene. The V end lost 0 bases, the J end lost 13 bases, and 10 bases lay between the germline ends. CDR3 in amino acids: CSVEDNPPQFF. CDR3 coding DNA: TGCAGCGTTGAAGATAACCCCCCTCAGTTCTTC.

The chain carries TRBV7-3 and TRBJ2-3, with TRBD1 matching over 7 bases. The CDR3 sequence is 15 residues long. The V gene's germline CDR1 is SGHTA and CDR2 FQGTGA. V was pared by 3 bases and J by 4 bases, with 7 bases of the junction left unmatched. CDR3 region: CASSLTGFFADTQYF. CDR3 nucleotides: TGTGCCAGCAGCTTGACAGGGTTCTTTGCAGATACGCAGTATTTT.

This sequence joins TRBV9 and TRBJ1-2; possible D gene TRBD1, 5 bases. Trimming removed 4 bases from V and 2 bases from J, with 12 bases in between. CDR1 is SGDLS and CDR2 is YYNGEE in the germline V gene. This CDR3 contains 14 residues. The CDR3 loop reads CASSPQGRNYGYTF. Here the CDR3 DNA reads TGTGCCAGCAGCCCGCAGGGACGGAACTATGGCTACACCTTC.

The J gene is TRBJ1-6, the V gene TRBV10-2; 11 bases agree with TRBD1. This CDR3 is 13 amino acids long. V lost 8 bases to trimming and J lost 9 bases; unmatched junction nucleotides: 3. CDR1 is WSHSY and CDR2 is SAAADI in the germline V gene. CDR3 loop: CASYGTGGSPLHF. Here the CDR3 DNA reads TGCGCCAGCTACGGGACAGGGGGTTCACCCCTCCACTTT.

The chain combines TRBV30 with TRBJ1-4, with 8 bases matching TRBD1. V lost 2 bases to trimming and J lost 10 bases; unmatched junction nucleotides: 6. The CDR3 sequence is 13 residues long. Germline CDR1 and CDR2: GTSNPN and SVGIG (reference sequence). The CDR3 DNA follows: TGTGCCTGGAGTACAGTAACAGGGGGAAAACTGTTTTTT. It encodes CAWSTVTGGKLFF.

The chain links TRBV21-1 to TRBJ1-1. TRBV21-1 counts as a pseudogene. The length of the CDR3 is 16 residues. CDR3 sequence (DNA): TGTGCCAGCAGCACCAGGGGGGGCAGGGGAAACACTGAAGCTTTCTTT. It codes for CASSTRGGRGNTEAFF.

This chain connects TRBV6-5 to TRBJ1-6, with D unresolved. Looked up from germline, CDR1 is MNHEY and CDR2 is SVGAGI. CDR3 length: 16 amino acids. Trimming cost V 1 base and J 2 bases, with 9 bases left between them. CDR3 coding DNA: TGTGCCAGCAGTTACTATCGGAACACCTATAATTCACCCCTCCACTTT. Protein: CASSYYRNTYNSPLHF.

The chain is built from TRBV6-5 and TRBJ1-2; 8 bases map to TRBD1. V lost 6 bases and J lost 8; bases outside the gene matches: 8. Germline-derived CDR1 and CDR2 are MNHEY and SVGAGI. The CDR3 is made up of 13 amino acids. CDR3 nucleotides: TGTGCCAGCAGACGAACAGGGGGTCGGGGCTACACCTTC. This encodes CASRRTGGRGYTF.

This chain connects TRBV30 to TRBJ1-2, with a possible D match to TRBD1 (5 bases). The CDR3 totals 13 residues. CDR1 is GTSNPN, CDR2 SVGIG, per germline (reference sequence). V lost 5 bases to trimming and J lost 4 bases, with 14 bases between them. The CDR3 nucleotides are TGTGCCTGGGGGACTTTAACCCTCTATGGCTACACCTTC. Protein: CAWGTLTLYGYTF.

The chain recombines TRBV30 with TRBJ2-1; 7 nucleotides align to TRBD2. Germline CDR1 is GTSNPN and CDR2 is SVGIG (reference sequence). CDR3 length equals 12 residues. With 3 bases clipped from V and 7 bases from J, the junction kept 3 bases outside the gene matches. CDR3 sequence reads: CAWSGLVNEQFF. In DNA form, the CDR3 reads TGTGCCTGGAGCGGACTAGTAAATGAGCAGTTCTTC. Based on the CDR3 plus reference TRBV30 and TRBJ2-1, the full variable domain is SQTIHQWPATLVQPVGSPLSLECTVEGTSNPNLYWYRQAAGRGLQLLFYSVGIGQISSEVPQNLSASRPQDRQFILSSKKLLLSDSGFYLCAWSGLVNEQFFGPGTRLTVL.

This chain joins TRBV5-1 and TRBJ2-7, with 7 bases aligning to TRBD1. The CDR3 spans 14 residues. Germline V gene data show CDR1 as SGHRS and CDR2 as YFSETQ. V shed 0 bases and J 7 bases; nucleotides not matched to a gene: 7. CDR3 DNA sequence: TGCGCCAGCAGCTTGGGACAGGGATCGAAAGAGCAGTACTTC. This translates into CASSLGQGSKEQYF.

The chain carries TRBV18 and TRBJ1-1; a weak D match, TRBD1 (6 bases). In germline, CDR1 is KGHSH, CDR2 LQKENI. This CDR3 is built from 15 residues. Trimming cost V 5 bases and J 0 bases, with 13 bases left between them. CDR3 amino acids: CASSADSTMNTEAFF. CDR3 in DNA: TGTGCCAGCTCAGCGGACAGCACCATGAACACTGAAGCTTTCTTT.

The genes are TRBV11-2 and TRBJ2-3; tentatively, D is TRBD2 (6 bases). CDR1 SGHAT and CDR2 FQNNGV come from the germline V gene. The CDR3 has 16 residues. V lost 2 bases, J lost 6 bases, and 18 bases lay in between. CDR3 sequence (DNA): TGTGCCAGCAGCTTATGGGTAGGGACTCCCGGGGATACGCAGTATTTT. This sequence encodes CASSLWVGTPGDTQYF.

The chain employs TRBV6-5 and TRBJ1-6; no clear D. CDR1 and CDR2 (germline): MNHEY, SVGAGI. V was trimmed by 6 bases and J by 2 bases, leaving 11 bases between them. This CDR3 region has 15 residues. The chain's CDR3 is CASRGDRAYNSPLHF. The CDR3 DNA follows: TGTGCCAGCAGGGGAGACCGGGCCTATAATTCACCCCTCCACTTT.

V gene TRBV5-1 combines with J gene TRBJ2-7; D is possibly TRBD2 (5 bases). Germline CDR1 and CDR2: SGHRS and YFSETQ. The V end was cut by 5 bases, the J end by 0 bases, with 9 bases between. The CDR3 has 13 residues. The CDR3 nucleotides read TGCGCCAGCAGGAGGGAGAGCTCCTACGAGCAGTACTTC. Translation gives CASRRESSYEQYF.

J is TRBJ2-1 and V is TRBV19; 8 bases are shared with TRBD1. The CDR3 covers 15 residues. V lost 7 bases, J lost 7 bases, and 12 bases stayed unmatched. CDR1 and CDR2 from the germline V gene are LNHDA and SQIVND (reference sequence). Here the CDR3 reads CASKRGRGRINEQFF. The CDR3 DNA reads as TGTGCCAGTAAGAGAGGCAGGGGGCGCATAAATGAGCAGTTCTTC. The full variable domain, with the rest looked up from reference TRBV19 and TRBJ2-1, is DGGITQSPKYLFRKEGQNVTLSCEQNLNHDAMYWYRQDPGQGLRLIYYSQIVNDFQKGDIAEGYSVSREKKESFPLTVTSAQKNPTAFYLCASKRGRGRINEQFFGPGTRLTVL.

This clone was detected once. The genes are TRBV11-1 and TRBJ1-4; the D gene is possibly TRBD1 (5 bases). CDR3 size: 13 residues. Germline V lookup: CDR1 SGHAT, CDR2 FQDESV (reference sequence). V lost 1 base and J lost 15, with 15 bases in between. CDR3 protein: CASSLDRSLEVFF. CDR3 in DNA: TGTGCCAGCAGCTTAGACAGGAGCCTAGAGGTGTTTTTT.

This clone was detected only a few times. This chain connects TRBV10-3 to TRBJ2-3; D may be TRBD1 or TRBD2 (6 bases each). Looked up from germline, CDR1 is ENHRY and CDR2 is SYGVKD. This CDR3 has 13 residues. The V end was cut by 8 bases, the J end by 1 base, with 10 bases between. CDR3 DNA: TGTGCCATCCAGGAGGGGGGCACAGATACGCAGTATTTT. It translates to CAIQEGGTDTQYF.

The chain employs TRBV11-2 and TRBJ2-5, with D uncertain. Trimming stripped 0 bases from V and 3 bases from J, with 8 bases between. Germline V gene sequence: CDR1 SGHAT, CDR2 FQNNGV. This CDR3 comprises 14 residues. CDR3 protein: CASSLDRVKETQYF. CDR3 DNA sequence: TGTGCCAGCAGCTTAGACCGGGTAAAAGAGACCCAGTACTTC.

The CDR3 DNA sequence: TGTGCCAGCAGCTTAGCCGGGGGGTACAATGAGCAGTTCTTC. It translates to CASSLAGGYNEQFF. V usage is TRBV11-2 and J usage is TRBJ2-1; 7 nucleotides line up with TRBD2. The CDR3 runs to 14 residues. V gave up 1 base and J gave up 4 bases; unmatched junction bases: 1. Germline V lookup: CDR1 SGHAT, CDR2 FQNNGV.